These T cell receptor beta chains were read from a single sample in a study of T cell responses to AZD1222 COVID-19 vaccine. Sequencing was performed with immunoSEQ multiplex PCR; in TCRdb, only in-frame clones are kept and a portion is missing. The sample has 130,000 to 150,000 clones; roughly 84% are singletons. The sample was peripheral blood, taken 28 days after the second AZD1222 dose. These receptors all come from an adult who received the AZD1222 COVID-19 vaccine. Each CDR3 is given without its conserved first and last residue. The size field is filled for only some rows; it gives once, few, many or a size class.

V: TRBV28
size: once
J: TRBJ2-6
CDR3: ASSDRGVRSGANVLT

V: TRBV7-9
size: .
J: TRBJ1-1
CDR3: ASSSDREAF

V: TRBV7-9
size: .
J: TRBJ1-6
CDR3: ASTLLSPLH

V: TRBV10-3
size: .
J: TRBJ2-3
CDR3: AIAGRAGGQPDTQY

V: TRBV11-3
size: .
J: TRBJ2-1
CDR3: ASSLNPTSGAYNEQF

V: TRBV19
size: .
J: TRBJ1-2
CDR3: ASSMGPTGSYGYT

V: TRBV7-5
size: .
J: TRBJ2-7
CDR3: ARSLAPLAGGTFGCRY

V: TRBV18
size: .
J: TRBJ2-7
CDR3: ASSPNRGNYEQY

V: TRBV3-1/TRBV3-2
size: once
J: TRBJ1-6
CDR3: ASSQGQTFGSPLH

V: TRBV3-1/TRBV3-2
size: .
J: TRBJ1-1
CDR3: ASSQALRPFAEAF

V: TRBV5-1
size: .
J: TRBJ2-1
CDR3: ASSTGVGPYNEQF

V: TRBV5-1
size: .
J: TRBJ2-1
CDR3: ASSFGTGVINEQF

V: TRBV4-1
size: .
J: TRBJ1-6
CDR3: ASSQQTGAENSPLH

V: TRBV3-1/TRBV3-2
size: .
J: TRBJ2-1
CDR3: ASSVGPGVNEQF

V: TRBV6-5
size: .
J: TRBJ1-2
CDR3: ASSYAPPGANYGYT

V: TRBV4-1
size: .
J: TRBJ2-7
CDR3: ASSQDRVGGRGGTFEQY

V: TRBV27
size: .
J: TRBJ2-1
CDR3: ASSTYLAGVLSYNEQF

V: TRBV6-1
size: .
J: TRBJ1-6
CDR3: ASSEQNSPLH

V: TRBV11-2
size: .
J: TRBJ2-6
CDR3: ASSLTGVAGANVLT

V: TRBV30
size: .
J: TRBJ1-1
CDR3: AWSEGVAYTEAF

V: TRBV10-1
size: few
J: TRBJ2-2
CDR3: ASSGILATGELF